This T cell receptor (beta chain) was sequenced during a study of blood T cell repertoires in COVID-19. Study as a whole: The United States, Italy and Spain were the sources of the acute and convalescent COVID-19 samples. Sources were T cells, B-cell-depleted T cells, or PBMCs; the material itself was cDNA or gDNA.

Some clones are missing from TCRdb's copy, which holds only in-frame ones; the method was immunoSEQ multiplex PCR. There are hundreds of thousands of clones in the sample; around 91% occur only once, and about 1.1% lies in the top ten. About this clone: The sample contains more than one DNA sequence encoding this CDR3.

Participants' own reports of clinical history determined their cohort assignment. The study counted Cohort 3 donors as recovered given two negative PCRs, clearance, or symptom resolution. Germline lookup yields CDR1 SGHNT and CDR2 YYREEE (reference sequence). The CDR3 runs 12 residues. Deletions cut 2 bases from V and 5 bases from J, with 7 bases between. This TCR was recovered from a man aged 25-45 years who had recovered from COVID-19. Input material: PBMCs or T cells enriched from blood (not recorded which). The genes are TRBV5-4 and TRBJ1-1, with TRBD1 as a possible D gene (5 bases). CDR3 nucleotides: TGTGCCAGCAGCTTCGGGGGGACTGAAGCTTTCTTT. Amino acids: CASSFGGTEAFF.